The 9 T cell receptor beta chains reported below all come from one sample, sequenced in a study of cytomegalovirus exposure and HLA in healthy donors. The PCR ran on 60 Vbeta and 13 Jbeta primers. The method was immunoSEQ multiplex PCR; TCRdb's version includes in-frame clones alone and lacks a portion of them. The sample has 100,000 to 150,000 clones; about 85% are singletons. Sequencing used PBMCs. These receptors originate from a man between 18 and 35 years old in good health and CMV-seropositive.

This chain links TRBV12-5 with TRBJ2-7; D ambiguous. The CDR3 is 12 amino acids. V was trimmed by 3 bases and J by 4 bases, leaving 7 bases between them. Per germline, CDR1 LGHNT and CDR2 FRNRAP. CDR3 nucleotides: TGTGCTAGTGGTTTATCCAATTACGAGCAGTACTTC. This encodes CASGLSNYEQYF.

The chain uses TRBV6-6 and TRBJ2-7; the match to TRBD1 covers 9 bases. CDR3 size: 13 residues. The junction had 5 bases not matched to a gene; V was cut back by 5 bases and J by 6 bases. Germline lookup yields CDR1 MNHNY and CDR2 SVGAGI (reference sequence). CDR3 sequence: CASSGQGLSEQYF. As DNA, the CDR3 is TGTGCCAGCAGTGGACAGGGGTTGAGCGAGCAGTACTTC.

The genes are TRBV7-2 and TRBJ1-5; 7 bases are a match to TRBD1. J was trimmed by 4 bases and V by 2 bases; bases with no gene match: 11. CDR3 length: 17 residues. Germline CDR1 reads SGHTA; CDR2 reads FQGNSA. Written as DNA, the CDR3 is TGTGCCAGCAGCTTATGGTTCGGTGGGACAGTTAATCAGCCCCAGCATTTT. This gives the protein CASSLWFGGTVNQPQHF. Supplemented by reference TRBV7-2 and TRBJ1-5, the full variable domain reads GAGVSQSPSNKVTEKGKDVELRCDPISGHTALYWYRQSLGQGLEFLIYFQGNSAPDKSGLPSDRFSAERTGGSVSTLTIQRTQQEDSAVYLCASSLWFGGTVNQPQHFGDGTRLSIL.

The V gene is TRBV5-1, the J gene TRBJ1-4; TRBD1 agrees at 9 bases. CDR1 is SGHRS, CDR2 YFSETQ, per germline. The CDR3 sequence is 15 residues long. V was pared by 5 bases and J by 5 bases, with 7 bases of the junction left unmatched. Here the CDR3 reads CASRFGGQGNEKLFF. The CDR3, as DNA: TGCGCCAGCAGGTTCGGGGGACAGGGAAATGAAAAACTGTTTTTT.

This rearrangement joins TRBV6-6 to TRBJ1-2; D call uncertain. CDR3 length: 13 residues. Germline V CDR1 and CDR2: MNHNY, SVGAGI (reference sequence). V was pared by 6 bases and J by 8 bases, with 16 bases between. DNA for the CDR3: TGTGCCAGCAGCCCGTCCCTGAGCTGGGGCTACACCTTC. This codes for CASSPSLSWGYTF.

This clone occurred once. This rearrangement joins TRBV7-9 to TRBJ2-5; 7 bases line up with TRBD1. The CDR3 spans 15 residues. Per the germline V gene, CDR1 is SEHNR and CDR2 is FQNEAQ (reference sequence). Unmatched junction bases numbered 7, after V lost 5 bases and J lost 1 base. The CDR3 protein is CASSRPRDSQETQYF. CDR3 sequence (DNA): TGTGCCAGCAGCCGTCCTAGGGACAGCCAAGAGACCCAGTACTTC.

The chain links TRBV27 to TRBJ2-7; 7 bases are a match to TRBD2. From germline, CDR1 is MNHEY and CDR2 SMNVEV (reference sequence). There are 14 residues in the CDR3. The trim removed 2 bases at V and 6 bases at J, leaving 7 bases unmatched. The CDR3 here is CASSLGGLPLEQYF. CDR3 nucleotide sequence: TGTGCCAGCAGTTTAGGGGGACTACCGCTCGAGCAGTACTTC.

DNA of the CDR3: TGTGCCAGCAAGGACAGGGGGGATGGCTACACCTTC. Its protein is CASKDRGDGYTF. The chain couples TRBV9 to TRBJ1-2, with 10 bases lining up with TRBD1. This CDR3 is built from 12 residues. Trimming cost V 6 bases and J 6 bases; bases outside gene matches: 2. Germline CDR1 SGDLS, CDR2 YYNGEE. The complete variable domain, with remaining parts taken from reference TRBV9 and TRBJ1-2, reads DSGVTQTPKHLITATGQRVTLRCSPRSGDLSVYWYQQSLDQGLQFLIQYYNGEERAKGNILERFSAQQFPDLHSELNLSSLELGDSALYFCASKDRGDGYTFGSGTRLTVV.

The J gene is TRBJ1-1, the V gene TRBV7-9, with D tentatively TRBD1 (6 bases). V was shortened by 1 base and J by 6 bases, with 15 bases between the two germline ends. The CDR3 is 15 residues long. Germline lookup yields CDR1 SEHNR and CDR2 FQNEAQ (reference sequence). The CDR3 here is CASSLVVGTRSEAFF. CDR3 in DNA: TGTGCCAGCAGCTTAGTTGTCGGGACACGGTCTGAAGCTTTCTTT.